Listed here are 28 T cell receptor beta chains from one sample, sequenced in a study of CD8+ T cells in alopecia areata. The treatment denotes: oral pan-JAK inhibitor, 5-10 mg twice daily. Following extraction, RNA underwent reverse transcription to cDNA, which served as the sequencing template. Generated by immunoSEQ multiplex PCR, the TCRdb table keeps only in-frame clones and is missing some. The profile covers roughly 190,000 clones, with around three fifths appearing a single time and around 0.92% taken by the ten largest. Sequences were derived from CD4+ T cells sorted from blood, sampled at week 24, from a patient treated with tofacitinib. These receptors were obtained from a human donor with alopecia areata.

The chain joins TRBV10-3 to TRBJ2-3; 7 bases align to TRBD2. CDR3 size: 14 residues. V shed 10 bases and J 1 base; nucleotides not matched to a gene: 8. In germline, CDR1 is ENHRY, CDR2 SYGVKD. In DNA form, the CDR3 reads TGTGCCACTCGGGAGGCTAGCGGCACAGATACGCAGTATTTT. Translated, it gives CATREASGTDTQYF.

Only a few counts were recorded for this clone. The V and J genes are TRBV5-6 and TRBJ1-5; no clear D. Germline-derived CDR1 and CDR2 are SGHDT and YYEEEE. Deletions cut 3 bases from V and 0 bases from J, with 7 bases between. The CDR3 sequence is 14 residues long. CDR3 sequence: CASSSSFSNQPQHF. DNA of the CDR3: TGTGCCAGCAGCTCTTCATTTAGCAATCAGCCCCAGCATTTT.

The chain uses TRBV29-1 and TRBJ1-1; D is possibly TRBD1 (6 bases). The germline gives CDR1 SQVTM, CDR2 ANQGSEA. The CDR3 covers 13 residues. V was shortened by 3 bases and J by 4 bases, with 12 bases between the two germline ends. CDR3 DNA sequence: TGCAGCGTTGAGGGTACAGGGCGCACTGAAGCTTTCTTT. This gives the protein CSVEGTGRTEAFF.

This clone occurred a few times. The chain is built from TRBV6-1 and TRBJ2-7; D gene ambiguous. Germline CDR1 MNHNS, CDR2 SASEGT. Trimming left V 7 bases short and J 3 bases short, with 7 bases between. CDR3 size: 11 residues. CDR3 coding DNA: TGTGCCAGCAAGGCGCGCTACGAGCAGTACTTC. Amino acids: CASKARYEQYF.

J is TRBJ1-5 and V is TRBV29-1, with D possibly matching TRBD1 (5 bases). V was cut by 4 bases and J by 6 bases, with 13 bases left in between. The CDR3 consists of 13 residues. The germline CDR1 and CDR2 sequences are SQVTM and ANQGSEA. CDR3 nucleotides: TGCAGCGTTGGGTCGGATGGGGGTCAGCCCCAGCATTTT. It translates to CSVGSDGGQPQHF.

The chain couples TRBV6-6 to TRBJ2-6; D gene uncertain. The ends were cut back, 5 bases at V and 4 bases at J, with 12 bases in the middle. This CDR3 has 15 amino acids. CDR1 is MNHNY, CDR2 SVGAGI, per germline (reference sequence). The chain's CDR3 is CASSVKTSGANVLTF. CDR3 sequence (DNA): TGTGCCAGCAGTGTGAAGACCTCCGGGGCCAACGTCCTGACTTTC.

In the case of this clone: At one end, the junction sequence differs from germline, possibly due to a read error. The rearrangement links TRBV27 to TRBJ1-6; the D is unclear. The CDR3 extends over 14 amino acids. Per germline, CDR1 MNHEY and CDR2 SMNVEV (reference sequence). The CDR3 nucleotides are TGTGCCAGCGGCATAACGGATTATAGTTCACCCCTCCACTTT. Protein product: CASGITDYSSPLHF.

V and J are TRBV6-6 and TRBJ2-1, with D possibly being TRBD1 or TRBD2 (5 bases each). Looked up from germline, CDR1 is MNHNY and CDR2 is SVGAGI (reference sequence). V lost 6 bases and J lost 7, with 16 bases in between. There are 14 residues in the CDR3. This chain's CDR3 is CASSGFEGRNEQFF. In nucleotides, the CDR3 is TGTGCCAGCAGCGGTTTCGAGGGGCGGAATGAGCAGTTCTTC.

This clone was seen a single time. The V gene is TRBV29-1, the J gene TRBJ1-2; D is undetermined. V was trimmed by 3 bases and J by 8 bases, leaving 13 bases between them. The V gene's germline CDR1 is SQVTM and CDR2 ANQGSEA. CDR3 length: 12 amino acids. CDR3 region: CSVDTGTGGYTF. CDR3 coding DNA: TGCAGCGTTGATACGGGAACTGGCGGCTACACCTTC.

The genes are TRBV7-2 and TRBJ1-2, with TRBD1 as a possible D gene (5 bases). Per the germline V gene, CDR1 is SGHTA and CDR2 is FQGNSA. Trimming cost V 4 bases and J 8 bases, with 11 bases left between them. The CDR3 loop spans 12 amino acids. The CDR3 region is CASSSYSGGYTF. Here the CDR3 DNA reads TGTGCCAGCAGCTCCTACTCAGGGGGCTACACCTTC.

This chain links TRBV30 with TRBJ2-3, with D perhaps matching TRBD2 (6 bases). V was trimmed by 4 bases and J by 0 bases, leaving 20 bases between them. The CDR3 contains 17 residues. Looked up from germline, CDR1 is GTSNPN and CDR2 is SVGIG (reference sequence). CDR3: CAWTAGGTPTSTDTQYF. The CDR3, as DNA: TGTGCCTGGACCGCTGGGGGGACTCCTACTAGCACAGATACGCAGTATTTT.

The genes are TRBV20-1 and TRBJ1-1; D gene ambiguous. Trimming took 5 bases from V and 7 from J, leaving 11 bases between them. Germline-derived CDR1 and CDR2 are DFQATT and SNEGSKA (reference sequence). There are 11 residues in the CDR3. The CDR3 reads CSAWGSIEAFF. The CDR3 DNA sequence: TGCAGTGCTTGGGGTAGCATTGAAGCTTTCTTT.

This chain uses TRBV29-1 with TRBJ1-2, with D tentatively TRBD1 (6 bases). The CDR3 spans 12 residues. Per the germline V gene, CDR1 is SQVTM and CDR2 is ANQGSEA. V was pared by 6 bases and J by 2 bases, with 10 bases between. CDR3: CSVQGTNYGYTF. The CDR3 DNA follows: TGCAGCGTACAGGGAACGAACTATGGCTACACCTTC.

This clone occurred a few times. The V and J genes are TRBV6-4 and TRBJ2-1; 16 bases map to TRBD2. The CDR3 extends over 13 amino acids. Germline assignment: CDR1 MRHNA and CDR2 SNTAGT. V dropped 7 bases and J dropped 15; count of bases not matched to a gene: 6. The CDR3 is CASTGTSGGAPFF. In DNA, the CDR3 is TGTGCCAGCACCGGGACTAGCGGGGGGGCCCCGTTCTTC.

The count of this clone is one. The DNA of the CDR3 is TGTGCCTGGAGTTCGGGACAGGGGACCTATGGCTACACCTTC. It encodes CAWSSGQGTYGYTF. The rearrangement joins TRBV30 to TRBJ1-2; TRBD1 matches at 10 bases. This CDR3 has 14 residues. The V and J ends lost 2 bases and 4 bases, in that order; junction bases with no gene match: 4. The V gene's germline CDR1 is GTSNPN and CDR2 SVGIG (reference sequence).

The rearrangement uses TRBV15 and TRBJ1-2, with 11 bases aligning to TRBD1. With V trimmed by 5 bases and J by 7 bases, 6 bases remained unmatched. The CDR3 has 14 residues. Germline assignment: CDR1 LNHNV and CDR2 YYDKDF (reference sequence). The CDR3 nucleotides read TGTGCCACCAGCGCCCGGACAGGGGGCCTTGGCTACACCTTC. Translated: CATSARTGGLGYTF.

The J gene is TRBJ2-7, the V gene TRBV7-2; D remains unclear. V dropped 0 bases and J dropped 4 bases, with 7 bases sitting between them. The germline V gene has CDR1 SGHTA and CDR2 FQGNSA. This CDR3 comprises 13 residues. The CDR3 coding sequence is TGTGCCAGCAGCTTAGCGCGGACGTACGAGCAGTACTTC. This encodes CASSLARTYEQYF.

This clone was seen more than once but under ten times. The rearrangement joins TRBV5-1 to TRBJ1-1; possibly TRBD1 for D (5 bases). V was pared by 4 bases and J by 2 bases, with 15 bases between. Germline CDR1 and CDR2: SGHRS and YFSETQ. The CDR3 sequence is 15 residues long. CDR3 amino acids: CASSPMGRANTEAFF. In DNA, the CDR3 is TGCGCCAGCAGCCCAATGGGCAGGGCCAACACTGAAGCTTTCTTT.

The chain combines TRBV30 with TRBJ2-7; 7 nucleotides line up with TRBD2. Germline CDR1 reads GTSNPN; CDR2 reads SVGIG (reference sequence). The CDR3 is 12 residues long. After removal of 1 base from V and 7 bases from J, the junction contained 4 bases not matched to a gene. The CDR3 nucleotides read TGTGCCTGGAGTGCCAGCGGGGTAGAGCAGTACTTC. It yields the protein CAWSASGVEQYF.

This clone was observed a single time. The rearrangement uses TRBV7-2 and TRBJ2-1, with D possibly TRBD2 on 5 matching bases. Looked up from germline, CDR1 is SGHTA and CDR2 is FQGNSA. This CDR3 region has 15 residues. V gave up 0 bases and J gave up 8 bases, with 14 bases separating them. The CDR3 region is CASSLARMGSDEQFF. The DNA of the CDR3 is TGTGCCAGCAGCTTAGCAAGGATGGGGAGCGATGAGCAGTTCTTC.

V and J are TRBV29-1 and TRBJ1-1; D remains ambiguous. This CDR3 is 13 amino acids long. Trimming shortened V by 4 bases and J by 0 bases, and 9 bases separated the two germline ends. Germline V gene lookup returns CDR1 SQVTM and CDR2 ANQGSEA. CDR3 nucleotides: TGCAGCGTTGTGGGCGGAATGAACACTGAAGCTTTCTTT. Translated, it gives CSVVGGMNTEAFF.

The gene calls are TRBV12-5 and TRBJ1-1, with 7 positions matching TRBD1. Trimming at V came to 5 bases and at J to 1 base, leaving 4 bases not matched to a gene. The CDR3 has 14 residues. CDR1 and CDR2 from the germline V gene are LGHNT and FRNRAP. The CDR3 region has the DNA TGTGCTAGTGGTAACAGGGGTCCGAACACTGAAGCTTTCTTT. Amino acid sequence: CASGNRGPNTEAFF.

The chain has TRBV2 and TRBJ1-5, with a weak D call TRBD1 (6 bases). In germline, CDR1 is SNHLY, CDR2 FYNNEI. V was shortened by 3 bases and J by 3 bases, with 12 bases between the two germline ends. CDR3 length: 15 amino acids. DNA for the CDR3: TGTGCCAGCAGTGAGAGAACAGGGTTCAATCAGCCCCAGCATTTT. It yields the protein CASSERTGFNQPQHF.

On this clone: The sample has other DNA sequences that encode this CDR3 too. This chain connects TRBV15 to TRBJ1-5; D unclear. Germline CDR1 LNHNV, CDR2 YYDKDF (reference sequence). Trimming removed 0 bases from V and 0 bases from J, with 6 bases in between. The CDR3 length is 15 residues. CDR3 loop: CATSRDGRSNQPQHF. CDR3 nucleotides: TGTGCCACCAGCAGAGATGGACGTAGCAATCAGCCCCAGCATTTT. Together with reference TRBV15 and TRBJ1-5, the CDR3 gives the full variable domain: DAMVIQNPRYQVTQFGKPVTLSCSQTLNHNVMYWYQQKSSQAPKLLFHYYDKDFNNEADTPDNFQSRRPNTSFCFLDIRSPGLGDTAMYLCATSRDGRSNQPQHFGDGTRLSIL.

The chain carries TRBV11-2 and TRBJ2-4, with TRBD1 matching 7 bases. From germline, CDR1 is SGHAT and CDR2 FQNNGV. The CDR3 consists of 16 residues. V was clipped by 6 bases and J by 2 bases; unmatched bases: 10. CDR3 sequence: CASRESRGFSKNIQYF. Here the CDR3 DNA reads TGTGCCAGCAGAGAAAGCAGGGGGTTCTCCAAAAACATTCAGTACTTC.

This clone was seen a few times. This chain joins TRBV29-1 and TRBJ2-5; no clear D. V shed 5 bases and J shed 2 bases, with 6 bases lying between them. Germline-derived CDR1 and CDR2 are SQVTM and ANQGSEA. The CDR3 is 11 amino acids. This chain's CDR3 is CSVLPQETQYF. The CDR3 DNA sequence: TGCAGCGTTCTGCCGCAAGAGACCCAGTACTTC. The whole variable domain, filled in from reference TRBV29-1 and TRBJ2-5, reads SAVISQKPSRDICQRGTSLTIQCQVDSQVTMMFWYRQQPGQSLTLIATANQGSEATYESGFVIDKFPISRPNLTFSTLTVSNMSPEDSSIYLCSVLPQETQYFGPGTRLLVL.

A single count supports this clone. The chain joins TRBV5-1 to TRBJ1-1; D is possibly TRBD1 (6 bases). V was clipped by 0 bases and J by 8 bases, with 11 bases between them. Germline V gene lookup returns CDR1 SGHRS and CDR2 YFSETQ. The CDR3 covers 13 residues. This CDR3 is CASSLATGVEAFF. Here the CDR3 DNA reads TGCGCCAGCAGCTTGGCGACAGGCGTAGAAGCTTTCTTT.

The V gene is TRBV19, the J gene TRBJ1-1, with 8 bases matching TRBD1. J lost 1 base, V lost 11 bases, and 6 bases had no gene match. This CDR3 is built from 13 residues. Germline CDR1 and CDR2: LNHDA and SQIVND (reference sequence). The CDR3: CAAKGQGNTEAFF. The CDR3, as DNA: TGTGCCGCCAAAGGACAGGGGAACACTGAAGCTTTCTTT.